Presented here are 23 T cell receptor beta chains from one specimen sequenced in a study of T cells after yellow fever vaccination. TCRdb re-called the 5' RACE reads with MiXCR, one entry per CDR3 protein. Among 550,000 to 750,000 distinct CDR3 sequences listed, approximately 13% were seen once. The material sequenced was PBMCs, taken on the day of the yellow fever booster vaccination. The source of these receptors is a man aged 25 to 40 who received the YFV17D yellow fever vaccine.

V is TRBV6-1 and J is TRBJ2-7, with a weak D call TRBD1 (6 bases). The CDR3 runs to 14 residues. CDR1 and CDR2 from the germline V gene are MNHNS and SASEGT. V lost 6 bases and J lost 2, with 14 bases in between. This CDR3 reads CASRRDTSAYEQYF. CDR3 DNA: TGTGCCAGCAGAAGGGACACCAGCGCCTACGAGCAGTACTTC.

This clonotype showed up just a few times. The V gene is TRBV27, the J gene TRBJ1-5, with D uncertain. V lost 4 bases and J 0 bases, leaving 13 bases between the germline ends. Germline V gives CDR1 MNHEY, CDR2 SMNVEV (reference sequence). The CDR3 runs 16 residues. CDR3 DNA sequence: TGTGCCAGCAGTTCCTTCCATACCGCTAGCAATCAGCCCCAGCATTTT. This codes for CASSSFHTASNQPQHF.

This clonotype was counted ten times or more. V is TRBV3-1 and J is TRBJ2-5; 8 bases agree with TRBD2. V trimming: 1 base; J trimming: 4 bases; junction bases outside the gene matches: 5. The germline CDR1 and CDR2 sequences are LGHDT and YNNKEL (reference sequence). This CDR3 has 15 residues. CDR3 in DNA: TGTGCCAGCAGCCAAGGGTACGGGGGGGGAGAGACCCAGTACTTC. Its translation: CASSQGYGGGETQYF.

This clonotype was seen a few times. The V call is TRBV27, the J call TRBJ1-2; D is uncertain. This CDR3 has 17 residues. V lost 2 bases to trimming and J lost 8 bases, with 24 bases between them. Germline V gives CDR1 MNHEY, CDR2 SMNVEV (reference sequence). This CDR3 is CASSLREAEGRNRGYTF. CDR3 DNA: TGTGCCAGCAGTTTACGGGAGGCTGAAGGGAGGAACCGCGGCTACACCTTC.

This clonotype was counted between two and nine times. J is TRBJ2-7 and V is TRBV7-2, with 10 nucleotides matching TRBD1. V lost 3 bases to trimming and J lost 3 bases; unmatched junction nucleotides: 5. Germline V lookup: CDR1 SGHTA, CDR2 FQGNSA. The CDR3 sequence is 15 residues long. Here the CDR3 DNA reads TGTGCCAGCAGCTTCACGGGACAGGGGAGCTACGAGCAGTACTTC. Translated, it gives CASSFTGQGSYEQYF. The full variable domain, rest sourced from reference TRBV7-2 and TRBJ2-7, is GAGVSQSPSNKVTEKGKDVELRCDPISGHTALYWYRQSLGQGLEFLIYFQGNSAPDKSGLPSDRFSAERTGGSVSTLTIQRTQQEDSAVYLCASSFTGQGSYEQYFGPGTRLTVT.

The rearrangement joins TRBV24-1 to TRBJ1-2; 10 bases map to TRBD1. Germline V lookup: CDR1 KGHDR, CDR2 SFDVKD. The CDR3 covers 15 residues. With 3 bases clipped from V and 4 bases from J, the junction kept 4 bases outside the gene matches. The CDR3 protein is CATSDPTGGSYGYTF. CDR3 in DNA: TGTGCCACCAGTGATCCGACAGGGGGCTCCTATGGCTACACCTTC.

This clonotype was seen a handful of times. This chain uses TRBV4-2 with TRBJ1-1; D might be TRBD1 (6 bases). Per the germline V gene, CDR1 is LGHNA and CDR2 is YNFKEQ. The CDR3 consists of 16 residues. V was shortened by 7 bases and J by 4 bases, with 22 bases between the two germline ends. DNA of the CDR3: TGTGCCAGCACGCTCGCGGGGGGGGGCCTCTCCACTGAAGCTTTCTTT. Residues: CASTLAGGGLSTEAFF.

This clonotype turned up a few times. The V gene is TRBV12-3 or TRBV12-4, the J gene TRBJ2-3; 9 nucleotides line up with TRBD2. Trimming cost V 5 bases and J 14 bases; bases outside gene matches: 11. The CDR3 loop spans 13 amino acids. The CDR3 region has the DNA TGTGCCAGCAGTAGTACTATAGCGGGAGCAGGGTATTTT. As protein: CASSSTIAGAGYF.

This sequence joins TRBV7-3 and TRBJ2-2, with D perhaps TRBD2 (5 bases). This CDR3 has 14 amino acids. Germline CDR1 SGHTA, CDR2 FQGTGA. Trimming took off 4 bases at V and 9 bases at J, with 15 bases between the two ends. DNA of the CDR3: TGTGCCAGCAGCTCCTCGGCGGGTAGCAGGGAGCTGTTTTTT. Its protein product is CASSSSAGSRELFF.

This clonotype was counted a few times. The CDR3 DNA follows: TGTGCCATCAGTGAGGAGGCATCAGGGGGCACCGGGGAGCTGTTTTTT. As protein: CAISEEASGGTGELFF. The chain uses TRBV10-3 and TRBJ2-2; 7 bases line up with TRBD1. The CDR3 runs 16 residues. Germline CDR1 ENHRY, CDR2 SYGVKD. With 2 bases clipped from V and 4 bases from J, the junction kept 7 bases outside the gene matches.

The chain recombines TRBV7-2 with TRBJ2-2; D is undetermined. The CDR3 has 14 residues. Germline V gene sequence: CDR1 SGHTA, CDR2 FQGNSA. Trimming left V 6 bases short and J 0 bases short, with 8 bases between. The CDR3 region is CASRKETNTGELFF. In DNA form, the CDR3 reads TGTGCCAGCAGGAAGGAAACGAACACCGGGGAGCTGTTTTTT.

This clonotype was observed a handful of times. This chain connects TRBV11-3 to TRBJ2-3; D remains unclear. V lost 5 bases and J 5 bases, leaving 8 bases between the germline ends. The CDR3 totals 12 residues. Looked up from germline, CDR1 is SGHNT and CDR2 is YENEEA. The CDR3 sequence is CASSGKRDTQYF. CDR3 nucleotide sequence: TGTGCCAGCAGCGGCAAGAGAGATACGCAGTATTTT. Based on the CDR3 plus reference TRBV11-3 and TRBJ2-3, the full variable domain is EAGVVQSPRYKIIEKKQPVAFWCNPISGHNTLYWYLQNLGQGPELLIRYENEEAVDDSQLPKDRFSAERLKGVDSTLKIQPAELGDSAVYLCASSGKRDTQYFGPGTRLTVL.

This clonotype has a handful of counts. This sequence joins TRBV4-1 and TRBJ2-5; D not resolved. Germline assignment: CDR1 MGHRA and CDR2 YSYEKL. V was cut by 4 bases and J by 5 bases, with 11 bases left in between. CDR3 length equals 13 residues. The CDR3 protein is CASSPGRWETQYF. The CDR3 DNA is TGCGCCAGCAGCCCTGGACGTTGGGAGACCCAGTACTTC.

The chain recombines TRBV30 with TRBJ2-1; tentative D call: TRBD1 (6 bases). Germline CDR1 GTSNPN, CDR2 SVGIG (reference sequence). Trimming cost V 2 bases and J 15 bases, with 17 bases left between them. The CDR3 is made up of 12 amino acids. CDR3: CAWSPHREIGFF. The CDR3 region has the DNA TGTGCCTGGAGTCCCCACAGGGAGATAGGGTTCTTC.

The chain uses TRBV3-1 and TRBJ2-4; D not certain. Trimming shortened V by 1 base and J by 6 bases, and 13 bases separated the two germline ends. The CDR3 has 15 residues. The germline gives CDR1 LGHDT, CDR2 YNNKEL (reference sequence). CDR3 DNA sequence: TGTGCCAGCAGCCAAGGGGTCCTCCAGACAAACATTCAGTACTTC. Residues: CASSQGVLQTNIQYF.

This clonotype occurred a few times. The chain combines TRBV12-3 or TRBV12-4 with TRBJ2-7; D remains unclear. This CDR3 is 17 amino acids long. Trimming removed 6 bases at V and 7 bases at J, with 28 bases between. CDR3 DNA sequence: TGTGCCAGCAGCAACACCCCCCTCGTAGGGTACTCGGGTGAGCAGTACTTC. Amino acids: CASSNTPLVGYSGEQYF.

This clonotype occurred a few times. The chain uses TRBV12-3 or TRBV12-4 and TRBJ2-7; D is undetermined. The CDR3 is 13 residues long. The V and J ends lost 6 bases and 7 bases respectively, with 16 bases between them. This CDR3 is CASSDIGSGEQYF. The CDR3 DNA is TGTGCCAGCAGCGACATAGGTAGTGGGGAGCAGTACTTC.

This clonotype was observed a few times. The DNA for the CDR3 is TGCAGTGCTAGAGATCACCAAGCCAAAAACATTCAGTACTTC. Its translation is CSARDHQAKNIQYF. The chain recombines TRBV20-1 with TRBJ2-4; D is ambiguous. CDR1 DFQATT and CDR2 SNEGSKA come from the germline V gene (reference sequence). Trimming left V 0 bases short and J 0 bases short, with 6 bases between. This CDR3 spans 14 amino acids.

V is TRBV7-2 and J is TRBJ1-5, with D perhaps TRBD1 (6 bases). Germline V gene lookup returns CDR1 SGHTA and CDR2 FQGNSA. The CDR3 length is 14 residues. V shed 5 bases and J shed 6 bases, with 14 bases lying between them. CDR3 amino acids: CASSLGRGGQPQHF. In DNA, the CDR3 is TGTGCCAGCAGCCTGGGCCGAGGGGGTCAGCCCCAGCATTTT.

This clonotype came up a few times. CDR3 nucleotides: TGTGCCAGCATTGGACAGGGGAACACTGAAGCTTTCTTT. This encodes CASIGQGNTEAFF. V is TRBV27 and J is TRBJ1-1; 8 positions match TRBD1. This CDR3 contains 13 residues. The ends lost 7 bases at V and 1 base at J; junction bases unmatched: 2. The germline V gene encodes CDR1 MNHEY and CDR2 SMNVEV (reference sequence).

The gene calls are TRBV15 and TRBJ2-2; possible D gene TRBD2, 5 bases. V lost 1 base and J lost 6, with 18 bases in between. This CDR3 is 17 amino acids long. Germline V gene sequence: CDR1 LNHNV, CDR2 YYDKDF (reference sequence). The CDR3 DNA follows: TGTGCCACCAGCAGAGTCACCGGAGGATGGGGATCCGGGGAGCTGTTTTTT. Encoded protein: CATSRVTGGWGSGELFF.

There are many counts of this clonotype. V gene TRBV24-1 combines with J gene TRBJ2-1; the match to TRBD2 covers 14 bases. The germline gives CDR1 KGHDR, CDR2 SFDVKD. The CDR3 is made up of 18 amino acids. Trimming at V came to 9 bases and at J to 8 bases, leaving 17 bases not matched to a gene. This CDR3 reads CATSAGRGLAGVIDEQFF. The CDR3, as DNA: TGTGCCACCTCGGCGGGCCGGGGACTAGCGGGAGTTATTGATGAGCAGTTCTTC.

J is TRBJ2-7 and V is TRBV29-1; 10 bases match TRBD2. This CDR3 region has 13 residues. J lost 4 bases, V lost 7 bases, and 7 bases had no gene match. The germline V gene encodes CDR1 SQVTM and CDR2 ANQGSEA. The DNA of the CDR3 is TGCAGCGCAGCGGGAGGGCCCGGTTACGAGCAGTACTTC. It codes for CSAAGGPGYEQYF.